This is a list of T cell receptor beta chains from one sample in a study of cytomegalovirus exposure and HLA in healthy donors. The data were produced by immunoSEQ multiplex PCR, yet TCRdb's version contains in-frame clones alone and is incomplete. The sample has a few hundred thousand clones, 80% to 85% seen once. Sequencing used PBMCs. These receptors all come from a woman between 25 and 40 years old in good health and CMV-seropositive. CDR3s include the opening cysteine and the closing phenylalanine or tryptophan. Fields, in order: clone size, J gene, D gene, V gene, CDR3 protein, CDR3 DNA. A D gene is named only where the DNA matches it firmly. Size is stated for part of the rows, as once, few or many counts, or as a class when the clone is expanded.

- TRBJ1-2 - TRBV14 CASSQDYGVYGYTF TGTGCCAGCAGCCAAGATTACGGAGTCTATGGCTACACCTTC
- TRBJ2-5 - TRBV4-3 CASSPRAGETQYF TGCGCCAGCAGCCCGAGAGCCGGGGAGACCCAGTACTTC
few TRBJ2-1 TRBD2 TRBV2 CASSALAGYNEQFF TGTGCCAGCAGCGCCCTAGCGGGTTACAATGAGCAGTTCTTC
- TRBJ1-1 - TRBV29-1 CSVWIGETEAFF TGCAGCGTTTGGATAGGCGAGACTGAAGCTTTCTTT
few TRBJ2-5 - TRBV20-1 CSALLKETQYF TGCAGTGCACTTCTTAAAGAGACCCAGTACTTC
- TRBJ1-2 - TRBV28 CASSLQDGYTF TGTGCCAGCAGTCTACAGGATGGCTACACCTTC
- TRBJ2-6 - TRBV5-1 CASSGSDGANVLTF TGCGCCAGCAGCGGGTCGGACGGGGCCAACGTCCTGACTTTC
- TRBJ1-2 TRBD1 TRBV6-1 CAIPDRVIYTGGYTF TGTGCCATCCCCGACAGGGTGATATATACGGGTGGCTACACCTTC
- TRBJ2-1 - TRBV2 CASAGLGEQFF TGTGCCAGCGCAGGGTTGGGTGAGCAGTTCTTC
- TRBJ2-3 - TRBV5-6 CASSFLTRNTDTQYF TGTGCCAGCAGCTTTCTAACTAGAAACACAGATACGCAGTATTTT
- TRBJ2-7 - TRBV27 CASSLGGSSYEQYF TGTGCCAGCAGTTTAGGGGGAAGCTCCTACGAGCAGTACTTC
- TRBJ1-1 TRBD1 TRBV30 CAWSAGTGKFAEAFF TGTGCCTGGAGTGCCGGGACAGGGAAATTTGCTGAAGCTTTCTTT
- TRBJ1-2 - TRBV11-2 CASSLLSWSGIAYTF TGTGCCAGCAGCTTACTTTCCTGGTCAGGGATTGCCTACACCTTC
- TRBJ1-2 - TRBV6-6 CASRAGTAHGYTF TGTGCCAGCAGAGCCGGGACGGCCCATGGCTACACCTTC
- TRBJ2-7 TRBD1 TRBV5-4 CASSSGTGSSYEQYF TGTGCCAGCAGCTCCGGGACAGGGTCGTCCTACGAGCAGTACTTC
- TRBJ1-1 - TRBV2 CASRVQAGDAFF TGTGCCAGCAGGGTCCAGGCCGGGGACGCTTTCTTT
few TRBJ2-7 TRBD2 TRBV7-9 CASSPPTSGAPYEQYF TGTGCCAGCAGCCCTCCGACTAGCGGAGCCCCTTACGAGCAGTACTTC
- TRBJ1-1 - TRBV19 CASSISPFTEAFF TGTGCCAGTAGTATATCCCCATTCACTGAAGCTTTCTTT
- TRBJ1-4 - TRBV10-3 CAVLAGAGEKLFF TGTGCCGTCTTGGCAGGGGCTGGTGAAAAACTGTTTTTT
- TRBJ1-1 - TRBV19 CASSEGVYNEAFF TGTGCCAGTAGTGAGGGGGTCTACAATGAAGCTTTCTTT
- TRBJ2-7 TRBD1 TRBV30 CAWDRTGPYEQYF TGTGCCTGGGATAGGACAGGGCCCTACGAGCAGTACTTC
once TRBJ1-2 - TRBV11-2 CASSLAVGAGGYTF TGTGCCAGCAGCTTAGCAGTGGGCGCGGGTGGCTACACCTTC
- TRBJ2-7 - TRBV12-5 CASGLVLNRDAYEQYF TGTGCTAGTGGTTTGGTACTTAACAGGGACGCCTACGAGCAGTACTTC
few TRBJ1-1 - TRBV23-1 CASSHPARSIQYEAFF TGCGCCAGCAGTCACCCCGCGCGATCCATACAATATGAAGCTTTCTTT
- TRBJ1-1 - TRBV7-8 CASSRDRLNTEAFF TGTGCCAGCAGCCGAGACAGGTTGAACACTGAAGCTTTCTTT
- TRBJ2-3 - TRBV25-1 CASSEYQDSTDTQYF TGTGCCAGCAGTGAATATCAGGATTCGACAGATACGCAGTATTTT
- TRBJ2-7 - TRBV11-3 CASSLGFEQYF TGTGCCAGCAGCTTAGGGTTCGAGCAGTACTTC
few TRBJ1-2 - TRBV6-1 CASSAGSYGYTF TGTGCCAGCAGTGCAGGGTCCTATGGCTACACCTTC
few TRBJ2-3 TRBD2 TRBV29-1 CSVVWGGRASDTQYF TGCAGCGTTGTCTGGGGCGGGAGGGCTTCCGATACGCAGTATTTT
- TRBJ1-2 TRBD1 TRBV30 CAWSEQGYSSYGYTF TGTGCCTGGAGTGAACAGGGGTATAGTAGCTATGGCTACACCTTC
- TRBJ2-2 - TRBV29-1 CSAAELTGELFF TGCAGCGCAGCGGAGCTCACCGGGGAGCTGTTTTTT
- TRBJ2-7 - TRBV11-2 CASSLMDNYEQYF TGTGCCAGCAGCTTAATGGACAACTACGAGCAGTACTTC
- TRBJ1-2 TRBD1 TRBV10-2 CASSESGQGRGGYTF TGCGCCAGCAGTGAATCGGGACAGGGAAGAGGGGGCTACACCTTC
once TRBJ1-4 - TRBV27 CASSSKTSAENEKLFF TGTGCCAGCAGTTCGAAAACCAGTGCTGAAAATGAAAAACTGTTTTTT
- TRBJ1-1 TRBD1 TRBV7-6 CASSASDRGRSTEAFF TGTGCCAGCAGCGCCTCAGACAGGGGGCGAAGTACTGAAGCTTTCTTT
- TRBJ2-5 TRBD1 TRBV7-2 CASSTGTGQETQYF TGTGCCAGCAGCACCGGGACAGGACAAGAGACCCAGTACTTC
- TRBJ1-4 - TRBV18 CASSPGSWGDEKLFF TGTGCCAGCTCACCAGGGAGTTGGGGGGACGAAAAACTGTTTTTT
- TRBJ2-3 TRBD2 TRBV5-1 CASSARLAGGTDTQYF TGCGCCAGCAGCGCCAGACTAGCGGGAGGTACAGATACGCAGTATTTT
many TRBJ1-2 - TRBV5-1 CASSGRDVGIPGGYTF TGCGCCAGCAGTGGCCGGGACGTCGGAATCCCGGGCGGCTACACCTTC
- TRBJ2-7 TRBD2 TRBV5-1 CASSPATSGIHRPRDEQYF TGCGCCAGCAGCCCGGCGACTAGCGGGATACACCGACCGCGGGACGAGCAGTACTTC
- TRBJ1-4 - TRBV5-1 CASSLEGTGRVNEKLFF TGCGCCAGCAGCTTGGAAGGGACCGGGCGAGTAAATGAAAAACTGTTTTTT